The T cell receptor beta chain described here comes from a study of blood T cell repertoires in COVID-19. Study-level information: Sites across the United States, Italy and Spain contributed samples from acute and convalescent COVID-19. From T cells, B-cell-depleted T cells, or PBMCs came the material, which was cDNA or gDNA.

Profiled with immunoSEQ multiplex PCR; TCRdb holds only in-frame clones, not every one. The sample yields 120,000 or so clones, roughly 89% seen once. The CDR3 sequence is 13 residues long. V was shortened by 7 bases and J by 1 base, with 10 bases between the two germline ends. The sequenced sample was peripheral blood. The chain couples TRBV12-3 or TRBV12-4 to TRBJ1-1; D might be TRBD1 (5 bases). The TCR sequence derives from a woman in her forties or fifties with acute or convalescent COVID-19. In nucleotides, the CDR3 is TGTGCCAGCACCTGGGGCGGGAACACTGAAGCTTTCTTT. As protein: CASTWGGNTEAFF.